The 30 T cell receptor beta chains in this list originate from one sample, sequenced in a study of cytotoxic CD8 clonotypes in ibrutinib-treated CLL. Method: immunoSEQ multiplex PCR; TCRdb's copy keeps in-frame clones and lacks some. This table holds 200,000 or so clones, more than 70% found once. This specimen was PBMCs, taken after 12 months of ibrutinib treatment. The receptors were gathered from a human donor with chronic lymphocytic leukemia.

This chain connects TRBV7-8 to TRBJ1-1; D gene uncertain. Germline CDR1 reads SGHVS; CDR2 reads FQNEAQ. The CDR3 spans 12 residues. V was shortened by 1 base and J by 8 bases, with 8 bases between the two germline ends. The CDR3 nucleotides are TGTGCCAGCAGCTTAGGGTCGGCAGAAGCTTTCTTT. Translated, it gives CASSLGSAEAFF.

The chain links TRBV18 to TRBJ1-1; D is possibly TRBD1 (5 bases). This CDR3 comprises 15 residues. Per germline, CDR1 KGHSH and CDR2 LQKENI. Trimming shortened V by 2 bases and J by 1 base, and 11 bases separated the two germline ends. CDR3 nucleotide sequence: TGTGCCAGCTCACCATTACCAGGGACGAACACTGAAGCTTTCTTT. The encoded protein is CASSPLPGTNTEAFF.

CDR3 nucleotide sequence: TGTGCCAGCAGCTTGTGGGTGGATGAAAAACTGTTTTTT. Its protein product is CASSLWVDEKLFF. The chain couples TRBV5-5 to TRBJ1-4; D is unresolved. Germline V CDR1 and CDR2: SGHKS, YYEKEE (reference sequence). V shed 1 base and J shed 6 bases, with 7 bases lying between them. This CDR3 is 13 amino acids long.

The V and J genes are TRBV19 and TRBJ1-2; 8 positions agree with TRBD1. The germline V gene encodes CDR1 LNHDA and CDR2 SQIVND (reference sequence). V was pared by 5 bases and J by 5 bases, with 1 base of the junction left unmatched. The CDR3 sequence is 12 residues long. CDR3 residues: CASSDRGYGYTF. The CDR3, as DNA: TGTGCCAGTAGTGACAGGGGTTATGGCTACACCTTC.

The chain employs TRBV28 and TRBJ1-5; D is uncertain. The CDR3 extends over 14 amino acids. Germline loops: CDR1 MDHEN, CDR2 SYDVKM. V lost 1 base, J lost 6 bases, and 10 bases lay in between. The DNA for the CDR3 is TGTGCCAGCAGTTTATCGCCAGAATTTCAGCCCCAGCATTTT. It yields the protein CASSLSPEFQPQHF.

J is TRBJ2-7 and V is TRBV6-1; possibly TRBD1 for D (6 bases). The CDR3 consists of 13 residues. Germline-derived CDR1 and CDR2 are MNHNS and SASEGT. Trimming removed 0 bases at V and 7 bases at J, with 10 bases between. The DNA of the CDR3 is TGTGCCAGCAGTGAAGCGGGGACACCGGAGCAGTACTTC. Translation gives CASSEAGTPEQYF.

The chain recombines TRBV6-1 with TRBJ2-1; 8 positions agree with TRBD1. After removal of 0 bases from V and 9 bases from J, the junction contained 7 bases not matched to a gene. The CDR3 sequence is 15 residues long. The germline V gene has CDR1 MNHNS and CDR2 SASEGT. The CDR3 nucleotides are TGTGCCAGCAGTGAAGCTGGCCAGGGGGCGGGTGAGCAGTTCTTC. Translation gives CASSEAGQGAGEQFF.

This clone has only one observation. V gene TRBV19 combines with J gene TRBJ2-5, with unresolved D. Trimming removed 5 bases from V and 0 bases from J, with 10 bases in between. The germline V gene encodes CDR1 LNHDA and CDR2 SQIVND (reference sequence). The CDR3 extends over 14 amino acids. CDR3 protein: CASSVQPYQETQYF. Written as DNA, the CDR3 is TGTGCCAGTAGTGTTCAGCCGTACCAAGAGACCCAGTACTTC.

The chain has TRBV6-5 and TRBJ1-2; D not certain. CDR3 size: 15 residues. Per germline, CDR1 MNHEY and CDR2 SVGAGI. Trimming left V 4 bases short and J 4 bases short, with 16 bases between. The CDR3 region is CASSSPGTLSYGYTF. DNA for the CDR3: TGTGCCAGCAGTTCGCCAGGAACCCTATCCTATGGCTACACCTTC.

The chain employs TRBV11-1 and TRBJ2-1; a weak D match, TRBD2 (6 bases). Trimming stripped 3 bases from V and 1 base from J, with 10 bases between. Germline-derived CDR1 and CDR2 are SGHAT and FQDESV (reference sequence). The CDR3 extends over 15 amino acids. CDR3 bases: TGTGCCAGCAGCTTGGAGGGGAGTTCCTACAATGAGCAGTTCTTC. Translated: CASSLEGSSYNEQFF. The variable domain in full, completed from reference TRBV11-1 and TRBJ2-1, reads EAEVAQSPRYKITEKSQAVAFWCDPISGHATLYWYRQILGQGPELLVQFQDESVVDDSQLPKDRFSAERLKGVDSTLKIQPAELGDSAMYLCASSLEGSSYNEQFFGPGTRLTVL.

This chain connects TRBV11-3 to TRBJ1-6; D perhaps matches TRBD1 (5 bases). The germline gives CDR1 SGHNT, CDR2 YENEEA. The length of the CDR3 is 14 residues. Trimming removed 4 bases from V and 6 bases from J, with 10 bases in between. CDR3 protein: CASSSRGTNSPLHF. The CDR3 DNA reads as TGTGCCAGCAGCTCACGTGGGACTAATTCACCCCTCCACTTT.

V is TRBV7-8 and J is TRBJ2-7, with 7 bases that match TRBD1. CDR3 size: 13 residues. CDR1 SGHVS and CDR2 FQNEAQ come from the germline V gene. The V segment lost 2 bases and the J segment 3 bases; nucleotides outside the gene matches: 1. The chain's CDR3 is CASSLPGGYEQYF. CDR3 nucleotides: TGTGCCAGCAGCTTACCAGGGGGCTACGAGCAGTACTTC.

The V and J genes are TRBV6-1 and TRBJ2-5; 8 positions match TRBD1. In germline, CDR1 is MNHNS, CDR2 SASEGT. V trimming: 2 bases; J trimming: 3 bases; junction bases outside the gene matches: 5. The CDR3 loop spans 15 amino acids. This CDR3 reads CASSEPGTGEETQYF. The DNA of the CDR3 is TGTGCCAGCAGTGAACCTGGGACAGGAGAAGAGACCCAGTACTTC.

This chain uses TRBV28 with TRBJ2-2, with D perhaps matching TRBD2 (5 bases). From germline, CDR1 is MDHEN and CDR2 SYDVKM. Trimming removed 3 bases from V and 7 bases from J, with 18 bases in between. This CDR3 is built from 16 residues. The CDR3 region is CASSLVGGFRGGELFF. CDR3 nucleotides: TGTGCCAGCAGTTTGGTGGGCGGCTTCCGGGGCGGGGAGCTGTTTTTT.

V usage is TRBV30 and J usage is TRBJ1-1; the match to TRBD1 covers 7 bases. The ends lost 3 bases at V and 5 bases at J; junction bases unmatched: 6. CDR3 length: 13 amino acids. Germline lookup yields CDR1 GTSNPN and CDR2 SVGIG (reference sequence). The DNA for the CDR3 is TGTGCCTGGAGATCGAAACAGGGGACTGAAGCTTTCTTT. It specifies CAWRSKQGTEAFF.

CDR3 nucleotide sequence: TGTGCCAGCAGAGACGCCCGGGGACCAGATGGTGAAAAACTGTTTTTT. It yields the protein CASRDARGPDGEKLFF. The chain links TRBV2 to TRBJ1-4; a possible D gene is TRBD1 (5 bases). Trimming took 6 bases from V and 7 from J, leaving 21 bases between them. Germline values: CDR1 SNHLY, CDR2 FYNNEI. CDR3 length: 16 residues.

The rearrangement links TRBV15 to TRBJ1-2; weak D call: TRBD1 (5 bases). Germline V gene data show CDR1 as LNHNV and CDR2 as YYDKDF (reference sequence). V dropped 6 bases and J dropped 4 bases, with 18 bases sitting between them. The CDR3 has 15 amino acids. CDR3 in DNA: TGTGCCACCAGAGACAGCCGAATACTAACCTATGGCTACACCTTC. This translates into CATRDSRILTYGYTF.

The chain links TRBV14 to TRBJ1-3, with D perhaps TRBD1 (5 bases). The CDR3 consists of 18 residues. Trimming left V 0 bases short and J 4 bases short, with 19 bases between. The germline V gene has CDR1 SGHDN and CDR2 FVKESK. As DNA, the CDR3 is TGTGCCAGCAGCCAAGAACTTGGGGCCTCACTGGCGGGAAACACCATATATTTT. This gives the protein CASSQELGASLAGNTIYF.

CDR3 sequence (DNA): TGTGCCAGCAGCTTACTCTTCAGCACCGGGGAGCTGTTTTTT. Translation: CASSLLFSTGELFF. The chain has TRBV7-9 and TRBJ2-2; no firm D call. This CDR3 is 14 amino acids long. CDR1 and CDR2 from the germline V gene are SEHNR and FQNEAQ (reference sequence). Trimming left V 2 bases short and J 4 bases short, with 8 bases between.

The V and J genes are TRBV7-9 and TRBJ2-7, with 13 bases identical to TRBD2. Germline loops: CDR1 SEHNR, CDR2 FQNEAQ (reference sequence). Germline trimming cut 5 bases from V and 2 bases from J; bases unmatched to any gene: 12. This CDR3 comprises 18 residues. CDR3 loop: CASSPIGATSGGAYEQYF. For the CDR3, the DNA is TGTGCCAGCAGCCCGATTGGAGCCACTAGCGGGGGGGCCTACGAGCAGTACTTC.

The J gene is TRBJ1-6, the V gene TRBV6-5; D remains ambiguous. V was trimmed by 2 bases and J by 2 bases, leaving 7 bases between them. Germline CDR1 is MNHEY and CDR2 is SVGAGI. This CDR3 comprises 15 residues. The DNA of the CDR3 is TGTGCCAGCAGTTACAAGGGTCCCTATAATTCACCCCTCCACTTT. Protein product: CASSYKGPYNSPLHF.

This clone was observed once. The J gene is TRBJ1-2, the V gene TRBV30; D may be TRBD1 (6 bases). V dropped 3 bases and J dropped 8 bases, with 16 bases sitting between them. Germline CDR1 is GTSNPN and CDR2 is SVGIG (reference sequence). CDR3 length: 13 residues. This chain's CDR3 is CAWREPGARGYTF. The CDR3 DNA reads as TGTGCCTGGAGAGAACCGGGGGCGCGGGGCTACACCTTC.

The rearrangement joins TRBV4-2 to TRBJ2-7; TRBD2 agrees at 7 bases. With V trimmed by 3 bases and J by 4 bases, 9 bases remained unmatched. The CDR3 contains 15 residues. The V gene's germline CDR1 is LGHNA and CDR2 YNFKEQ. Here the CDR3 reads CASSHEGGQSYEQYF. The CDR3 bases are TGTGCCAGCAGCCACGAGGGAGGGCAGTCATACGAGCAGTACTTC.

This chain links TRBV7-9 with TRBJ2-7, with 7 nucleotides matching TRBD2. Germline V CDR1 and CDR2: SEHNR, FQNEAQ (reference sequence). This CDR3 comprises 15 residues. V lost 4 bases, J lost 4 bases, and 10 bases stayed unmatched. CDR3: CASSSSGGSWYEQYF. DNA of the CDR3: TGTGCCAGCAGCTCCAGCGGCGGGAGTTGGTACGAGCAGTACTTC.

The V call is TRBV14, the J call TRBJ2-2; D is unresolved. Trimming left V 2 bases short and J 9 bases short, with 22 bases between. The CDR3 has 17 amino acids. Germline V CDR1 and CDR2: SGHDN, FVKESK. The DNA of the CDR3 is TGTGCCAGCAGCCAACTGGCTCTCCCTCTCGATGCCAGGGAGCTGTTTTTT. It is translated as CASSQLALPLDARELFF.

The chain joins TRBV2 to TRBJ2-7; 7 nucleotides agree with TRBD2. CDR1 and CDR2 (germline): SNHLY, FYNNEI. The CDR3 has 15 residues. V lost 9 bases and J lost 4; bases outside the gene matches: 15. This chain's CDR3 is CASNLQAGVAYEQYF. The CDR3 bases are TGTGCCAGTAACCTTCAGGCGGGAGTGGCATACGAGCAGTACTTC.

This chain connects TRBV7-8 to TRBJ2-1, with D perhaps assigned TRBD1 or TRBD2 (5 bases each). Trimming shortened V by 8 bases and J by 12 bases, and 20 bases separated the two germline ends. Looked up from germline, CDR1 is SGHVS and CDR2 is FQNEAQ. The CDR3 is 13 amino acids. CDR3 sequence (DNA): TGTGCCAGCCGGCCCCTTGGGGGTCAAGGGCAGTTCTTC. It yields the protein CASRPLGGQGQFF.

The rearrangement uses TRBV7-9 and TRBJ2-5; tentative D call: TRBD1 (6 bases). V lost 5 bases and J 5 bases, leaving 21 bases between the germline ends. The V gene's germline CDR1 is SEHNR and CDR2 FQNEAQ (reference sequence). The CDR3 is 16 residues long. CDR3 loop: CASSLGDNLPGETQYF. DNA for the CDR3: TGTGCCAGCAGCCTAGGGGACAACCTCCCGGGGGAGACCCAGTACTTC.

The V call is TRBV7-9, the J call TRBJ2-2, with 8 bases lining up with TRBD2. The V gene's germline CDR1 is SEHNR and CDR2 FQNEAQ (reference sequence). The V and J ends lost 6 bases and 3 bases, in that order; junction bases with no gene match: 9. The CDR3 spans 16 residues. The CDR3 nucleotides are TGTGCCAGCAGACTCCCACTAGCGGAATACACCGGGGAGCTGTTTTTT. This sequence encodes CASRLPLAEYTGELFF.

The chain carries TRBV29-1 and TRBJ2-7; 7 bases align to TRBD1. The CDR3 loop spans 12 amino acids. V trimming: 6 bases; J trimming: 2 bases; junction bases outside the gene matches: 4. Germline V gene sequence: CDR1 SQVTM, CDR2 ANQGSEA. This CDR3 is CSVRDRPYEQYF. CDR3 DNA sequence: TGCAGCGTGAGGGACAGACCCTACGAGCAGTACTTC.